Listed here is a single TCR beta chain. Its antigen is currently unknown. These data are taken from a study of T cells after yellow fever vaccination. MiXCR, applied by TCRdb to the 5' RACE reads, yields one record per CDR3 protein. The data contain approximately 300,000 distinct CDR3 sequences, around a tenth of them singletons. The CDR3 has 13 residues. The germline V gene has CDR1 DFQATT and CDR2 SNEGSKA (reference sequence). Trimming cost V 7 bases and J 2 bases; bases outside gene matches: 4. Study outcomes and limitations: Boosting was followed by the reappearance of most primary-vaccination clones (approximately 95% CD4, about 88% CD8).

The TCR sequence derives from a man aged 18 to 30 who received the YFV17D yellow fever vaccine. This sequence joins TRBV20-1 and TRBJ2-7; TRBD1 matches at 11 bases. Sequenced here: CD4+ T cells sorted from PBMCs, sampled 45 days after the yellow fever booster vaccination. The CDR3 protein is CSGSGQGAYEQYV. CDR3 coding DNA: TGCAGTGGATCGGGACAGGGGGCCTACGAGCAGTACGTC.